This T cell receptor (beta chain) was captured in a study of shared clonotypes between healthy human individuals. Whole-study context: Each donor had three CD4 naive, three CD4 memory, two CD8 naive and one CD8 memory plate.

Authors' analysis steps: Quality scores were absent from the junction-only immunoSEQ sequences, so filtering differed. Libraries were prepared by immunoSEQ multiplex PCR; TCRdb keeps only in-frame clonotypes and omits some of them. V, J and clone size reflect that table, while D and trimming were determined from the DNA. The table lists 630,000 or so clones, roughly 98% of them singletons, with less than 0.35% in the top ten. Per the germline V gene, CDR1 is MGHRA and CDR2 is YSYEKL. V was clipped by 1 base and J by 4 bases, with 11 bases between them. The CDR3 has 15 residues. CD45RO negativity and positive selection for CCR7 defined naive CD8 cells, a population that excluded terminally differentiated effector memory CD45RA+ cells.

This receptor was taken from a man aged 25-40 years in good health. This sequence joins TRBV4-1 and TRBJ1-5; D remains ambiguous. Sequenced: naive CD8+ T cells sorted from blood. The CDR3 loop reads CASSQVPATNQPQHF. CDR3 coding DNA: TGCGCCAGCAGCCAAGTACCGGCCACAAATCAGCCCCAGCATTTT.